The 30 T cell receptor beta chains presented below share a single source sample, sequenced in a study of CXCR3-negative and CXCR3-positive naive CD8 T cells. TRB cDNA libraries were made by UMI-labeled 5' RACE. From the 5' RACE reads, TCRdb lists one entry per CDR3 protein and no DNA. In total, the table holds 100,000 to 150,000 distinct CDR3 sequences. What was sequenced was naive CXCR3- CD8+ T cells from blood. Noted subset: CD45RO-CCR7+CD27+CD95- naive CD8+ T cells lacking CXCR3 (TNR3-). These TCRs come from a human donor in good health. Some clones in this sample may be carry-over from other donors' samples.

This chain's CDR3 is CASSQASGVGSYEQYF. The V gene is TRBV4-3, the J gene TRBJ2-7; lacking DNA, the TRBD1 call made by TCRdb goes unchecked. The germline gives CDR1 LGHNA, CDR2 YSLEER. The CDR3 sequence is 16 residues long.

V is TRBV21-1 and J is TRBJ2-1; TCRdb calls TRBD2, which cannot be checked without DNA. TRBV21-1 is described as a pseudogene. The CDR3 length is 15 residues. CDR3 residues: CASSNTSGGYNEQFF.

The chain recombines TRBV14 with TRBJ2-1. The CDR3 is 13 amino acids. Per the germline V gene, CDR1 is SGHDN and CDR2 is FVKESK. The CDR3 reads CASSQRPTSGQFF.

The J gene is TRBJ1-1, the V gene TRBV19. Germline CDR1 is LNHDA and CDR2 is SQIVND (reference sequence). The CDR3 covers 12 residues. The CDR3 is CASTGWAPEAFF.

The chain uses TRBV2 and TRBJ2-1; with no DNA, the TCRdb D assignment of TRBD1 cannot be verified. The germline gives CDR1 SNHLY, CDR2 FYNNEI. CDR3 length: 13 residues. The CDR3 sequence is CASSVWDRLEQFF.

This chain uses TRBV7-9 with TRBJ2-2; lacking DNA, the TRBD1 call made by TCRdb goes unchecked. The CDR3 contains 16 residues. Germline V lookup: CDR1 SEHNR, CDR2 FQNEAQ (reference sequence). CDR3 amino acids: CASSLSSQDGTGELFF.

The chain is built from TRBV27 and TRBJ2-5. Germline lookup yields CDR1 MNHEY and CDR2 SMNVEV (reference sequence). CDR3 length: 13 residues. The CDR3 sequence: CASRSGDEETQYF.

The rearrangement joins TRBV20-1 to TRBJ1-2. CDR3 length: 14 amino acids. Germline V CDR1 and CDR2: DFQATT, SNEGSKA (reference sequence). The CDR3 spells CSARAHGNWYGYTF.

The rearrangement links TRBV7-6 to TRBJ2-7; TCRdb selects TRBD2, and the lack of DNA leaves this call unchecked. Germline V gene lookup returns CDR1 SGHVS and CDR2 FNYEAQ. The CDR3 extends over 13 amino acids. The chain's CDR3 is CASSPVAPYEQYF.

V and J are TRBV25-1 and TRBJ2-5; the TCRdb D gene call, TRBD1, has no DNA to confirm it. Germline CDR1 MGHDK, CDR2 SYGVNS. The CDR3 consists of 17 residues. CDR3 in amino acids: CASSELGQGPGKETQYF.

The chain joins TRBV29-1 to TRBJ2-7; TCRdb indicates TRBD1, and absent DNA this call remains unverified. This CDR3 spans 12 amino acids. In germline, CDR1 is SQVTM, CDR2 ANQGSEA. This CDR3 is CSLRDGTYEQYF.

The rearrangement joins TRBV19 to TRBJ2-1; the TRBD2 assignment by TCRdb is unverifiable without DNA. CDR1 is LNHDA and CDR2 is SQIVND in the germline V gene (reference sequence). This CDR3 comprises 15 residues. The CDR3 region is CASSARDSNYNEQFF.

This chain links TRBV7-9 with TRBJ2-7. The germline V gene has CDR1 SEHNR and CDR2 FQNEAQ (reference sequence). The length of the CDR3 is 12 residues. CDR3 sequence reads: CASSLLTYEQYF.

The J gene is TRBJ2-7, the V gene TRBV29-1; TCRdb names TRBD1, which stays unverified in the absence of DNA. This CDR3 has 14 residues. In germline, CDR1 is SQVTM, CDR2 ANQGSEA. This CDR3 is CSVEGSGETYEQYF.

The rearrangement links TRBV21-1 to TRBJ1-1; TCRdb designates TRBD1, a call that cannot be tested without DNA. TRBV21-1 is a pseudogene locus. The CDR3 has 17 amino acids. The CDR3 sequence is CASSARKGTGLNTEAFF.

This chain joins TRBV7-9 and TRBJ2-1; the TCRdb D gene call, TRBD1, has no DNA to confirm it. CDR3 size: 17 residues. The germline CDR1 and CDR2 sequences are SEHNR and FQNEAQ (reference sequence). This CDR3 reads CASRTGADTPIYNEQFF.

The chain carries TRBV4-1 and TRBJ2-2; TCRdb proposes TRBD2, but this gene call is untestable without DNA. Germline-derived CDR1 and CDR2 are MGHRA and YSYEKL. CDR3 length: 17 amino acids. The CDR3 loop reads CASSRGPLAGDTGELFF.

V is TRBV7-8 and J is TRBJ2-3; with no DNA, the TCRdb D assignment of TRBD2 cannot be verified. Germline V gene data show CDR1 as SGHVS and CDR2 as FQNEAQ. The CDR3 spans 19 residues. The CDR3 loop reads CASSPPSRLAGHSTDTQYF. Using reference TRBV7-8 and TRBJ2-3 for the parts outside the CDR3, the full variable domain is GAGVSQSPRYKVAKRGQDVALRCDPISGHVSLFWYQQALGQGPEFLTYFQNEAQLDKSGLPSDRFFAERPEGSVSTLKIQRTQQEDSAVYLCASSPPSRLAGHSTDTQYFGPGTRLTVL.

The chain employs TRBV28 and TRBJ2-5; TCRdb's D call of TRBD1 is untestable without DNA. Germline V gives CDR1 MDHEN, CDR2 SYDVKM. The CDR3 loop spans 15 amino acids. CDR3 loop: CASSIVGQGKETQYF.

V gene TRBV6-6 combines with J gene TRBJ1-2; there is no DNA to check the TCRdb D call of TRBD1. This CDR3 has 17 residues. Per germline, CDR1 MNHNY and CDR2 SVGAGI (reference sequence). CDR3 sequence: CASSPDHDLLGVYGYTF.

This chain uses TRBV27 with TRBJ2-3; with no DNA, the TCRdb D assignment of TRBD1 cannot be verified. Germline-derived CDR1 and CDR2 are MNHEY and SMNVEV (reference sequence). The CDR3 totals 15 residues. This CDR3 reads CASSLIGGSGDTQYF.

The V and J genes are TRBV20-1 and TRBJ1-1. Germline V gene data show CDR1 as DFQATT and CDR2 as SNEGSKA (reference sequence). CDR3 length: 15 amino acids. CDR3 region: CSAKSYQGRGTEAFF.

J is TRBJ2-1 and V is TRBV7-3; no DNA is available, so the TRBD2 call from TCRdb remains unchecked. CDR3 size: 15 residues. The germline gives CDR1 SGHTA, CDR2 FQGTGA. The CDR3 sequence: CASSLGTGTNNEQFF.

V and J are TRBV12-3 or TRBV12-4 and TRBJ2-3; TCRdb calls TRBD1, which cannot be checked without DNA. This CDR3 spans 15 amino acids. The CDR3 protein is CASSLGVSSTDTQYF.

This chain joins TRBV29-1 and TRBJ1-3. Per germline, CDR1 SQVTM and CDR2 ANQGSEA. The CDR3 has 13 amino acids. The CDR3 loop is CSVEDRSGNTIYF.

The J gene is TRBJ2-1, the V gene TRBV27; checking the TCRdb D call of TRBD1 is not possible without DNA. Germline values: CDR1 MNHEY, CDR2 SMNVEV (reference sequence). The CDR3 is made up of 14 amino acids. The CDR3 reads CASSPLQGDNEQFF.

This sequence joins TRBV24-1 and TRBJ2-1; the TRBD1 assignment by TCRdb is unverifiable without DNA. CDR1 and CDR2 (germline): KGHDR, SFDVKD. The CDR3 is 16 amino acids. The CDR3 loop is CATSENRGPPYNEQFF.

The gene calls are TRBV14 and TRBJ2-1; as DNA is missing, the TRBD2 call by TCRdb cannot be tested. Germline V gene sequence: CDR1 SGHDN, CDR2 FVKESK. The CDR3 contains 19 residues. The CDR3 loop reads CASSQDYGLSGIAYNEQFF.

The rearrangement joins TRBV5-1 to TRBJ1-2; TCRdb gives TRBD1 as the D gene, but with no DNA this cannot be confirmed. Germline values: CDR1 SGHRS, CDR2 YFSETQ. The CDR3 loop spans 11 amino acids. CDR3: CASATGDGYTF.

The chain couples TRBV7-8 to TRBJ2-1. CDR1 SGHVS and CDR2 FQNEAQ come from the germline V gene. The CDR3 has 15 amino acids. The CDR3 spells CASSPIGSSYNEQFF.